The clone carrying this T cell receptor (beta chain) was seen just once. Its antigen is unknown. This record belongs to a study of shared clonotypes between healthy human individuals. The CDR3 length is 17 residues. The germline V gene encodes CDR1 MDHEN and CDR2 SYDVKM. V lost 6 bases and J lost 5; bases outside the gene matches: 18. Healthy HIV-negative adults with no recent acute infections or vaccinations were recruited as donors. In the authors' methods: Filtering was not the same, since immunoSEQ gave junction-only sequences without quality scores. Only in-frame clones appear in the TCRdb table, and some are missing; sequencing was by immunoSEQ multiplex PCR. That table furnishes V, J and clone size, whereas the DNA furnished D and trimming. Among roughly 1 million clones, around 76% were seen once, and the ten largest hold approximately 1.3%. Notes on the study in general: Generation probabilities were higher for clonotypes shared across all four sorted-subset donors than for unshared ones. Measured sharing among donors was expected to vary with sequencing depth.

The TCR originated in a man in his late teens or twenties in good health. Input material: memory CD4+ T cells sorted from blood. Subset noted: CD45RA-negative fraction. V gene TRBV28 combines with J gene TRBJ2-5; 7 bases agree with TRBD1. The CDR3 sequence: CASSLPSTGVSRETQYF. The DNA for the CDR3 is TGTGCCAGCAGCCTACCGAGCACAGGGGTTAGTCGGGAGACCCAGTACTTC.